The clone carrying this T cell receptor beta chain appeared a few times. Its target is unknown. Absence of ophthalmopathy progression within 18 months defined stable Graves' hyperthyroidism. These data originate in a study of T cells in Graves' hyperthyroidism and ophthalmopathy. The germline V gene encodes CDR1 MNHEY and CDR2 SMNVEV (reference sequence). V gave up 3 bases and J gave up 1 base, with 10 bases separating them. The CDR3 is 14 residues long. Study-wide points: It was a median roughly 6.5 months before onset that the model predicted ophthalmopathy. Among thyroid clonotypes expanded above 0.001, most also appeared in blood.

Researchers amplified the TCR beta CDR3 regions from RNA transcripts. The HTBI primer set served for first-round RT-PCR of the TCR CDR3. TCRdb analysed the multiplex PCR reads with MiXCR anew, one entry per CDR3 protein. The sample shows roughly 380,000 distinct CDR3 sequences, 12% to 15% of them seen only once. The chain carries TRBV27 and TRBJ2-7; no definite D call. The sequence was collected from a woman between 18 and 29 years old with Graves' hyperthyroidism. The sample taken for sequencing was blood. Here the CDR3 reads CASSLRRFSYEQYF. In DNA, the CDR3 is TGTGCCAGCAGTTTGCGCAGGTTTTCCTACGAGCAGTACTTC.